This T cell receptor (beta chain) was sequenced in a study of T cells expressing NK-cell markers. For the study at large: It was sorted CD3+CD56-NKG2C+, CD3+CD56+NKG2C- and CD3+CD56+NKG2C+ T cells that provided the TCR beta repertoires. Seven of the eight sequenced donors were HCMV-seropositive; one was seronegative.

TCRdb re-called the 5' RACE reads; every CDR3 protein appears as one record, without DNA. The listing contains a few hundred thousand distinct CDR3 sequences. The CDR3 totals 12 residues. Germline V gives CDR1 MNHNY, CDR2 SVGAGI (reference sequence). This clonotype was obtained from a man aged 18-69 years in good health. Sample: blood T cells: a sorted CD56 or NKG2C T cell subset, CD4+ or CD8+ T cells, or bulk PBMC T cells (not recorded which). This chain connects TRBV6-6 to TRBJ1-1; TCRdb's assignment of TRBD1 cannot be checked, as there is no DNA. The CDR3 here is CASSWGQLEAFF.